The entry that follows covers one TCR beta chain sequence. The antigen is unknown. This entry comes from a study of cytomegalovirus exposure and HLA in healthy donors. The wider study: Previous work identified roughly 110 million unique TCR beta sequences from around 170 million T cells.

The PCR made use of 60 Vbeta and 13 Jbeta primers. Generated by immunoSEQ multiplex PCR, the TCRdb table keeps only in-frame clones and is missing some. The table includes about 150,000 clones, about 75% detected once. General study points: A cluster of highly shared sequence variants was likely a sequencing artifact.

The TCR was taken from a woman younger than 45 in good health and CMV-seronegative. What was sequenced was PBMCs.

CDR3 amino acids: CSVANPTGTADSNQPQHF. As DNA, the CDR3 is TGCAGCGTCGCCAATCCAACCGGGACAGCCGATAGCAATCAGCCCCAGCATTTT. The chain joins TRBV29-1 to TRBJ1-5, with 7 bases matching TRBD1. The germline CDR1 and CDR2 sequences are SQVTM and ANQGSEA. The CDR3 has 18 residues. V lost 6 bases to trimming and J lost 0 bases; unmatched junction nucleotides: 17.